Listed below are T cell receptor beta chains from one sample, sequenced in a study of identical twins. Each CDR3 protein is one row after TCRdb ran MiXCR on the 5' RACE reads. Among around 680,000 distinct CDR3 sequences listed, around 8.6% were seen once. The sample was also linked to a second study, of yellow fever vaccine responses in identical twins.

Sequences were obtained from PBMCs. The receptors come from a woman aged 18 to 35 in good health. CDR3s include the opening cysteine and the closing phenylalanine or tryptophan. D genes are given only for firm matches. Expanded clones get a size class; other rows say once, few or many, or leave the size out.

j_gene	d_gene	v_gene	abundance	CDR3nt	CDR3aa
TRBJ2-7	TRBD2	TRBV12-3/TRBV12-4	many	TGTGCCAGCAGCCTACTAGCGGGTACTACCTACGAGCAGTACTTC	CASSLLAGTTYEQYF
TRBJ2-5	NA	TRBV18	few	TGTGCCAGCTCACGTCGAATATTGACGGCGGGGGAGACCCAGTACTTC	CASSRRILTAGETQYF
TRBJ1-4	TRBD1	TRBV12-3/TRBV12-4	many	TGTGCCAGCAGCAGGGACAGAACGAAACTGTTTTTT	CASSRDRTKLFF
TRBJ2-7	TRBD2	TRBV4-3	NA	TGCGCCAGCAGCCAAGGCAGCGGGAGAGGCTACGAGCAGTACTTC	CASSQGSGRGYEQYF
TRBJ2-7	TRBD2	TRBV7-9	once	TGTGCCAGCAGCTTAGAGCCTAGCGGGACATACGAGCAGTACTTC	CASSLEPSGTYEQYF
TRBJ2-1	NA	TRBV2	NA	TGTGCCAGTTCCACAGGAGGGGGTGAGCAGTTCTTC	CASSTGGGEQFF
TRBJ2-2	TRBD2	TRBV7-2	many	TGTGCCAGCAGCTCCAGCGGGGGAACCGCCGGGGAGCTGTTTTTT	CASSSSGGTAGELFF
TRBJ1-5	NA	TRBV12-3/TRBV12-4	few	TGTGCCAGCAGTTTGGACCAGGCAATGAGGGCCCAGCATTTT	CASSLDQAMRAQHF
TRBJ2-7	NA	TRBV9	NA	TGTGCCAGCAGCGCGATGGAAGAGGGGTACGAGCAGTACTTC	CASSAMEEGYEQYF
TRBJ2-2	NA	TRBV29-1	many	TGCAGCGTTGAACCAGGGGTCAACACCGGGGAGCTGTTTTTT	CSVEPGVNTGELFF
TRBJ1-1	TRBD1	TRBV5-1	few	TGCGCCAGCAGCTTGGGCTCAGGGGGCGCTGAGACTGAAGCTTTCTTT	CASSLGSGGAETEAFF
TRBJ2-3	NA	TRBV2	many	TGTGCCAGCAGTGAAGGTTCCGGAACAGATACGCAGTATTTT	CASSEGSGTDTQYF
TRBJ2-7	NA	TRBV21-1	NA	TGTGCCAGCAACGCCGGGACAGGGGGCAGCGAGCAGTACTTC	CASNAGTGGSEQYF
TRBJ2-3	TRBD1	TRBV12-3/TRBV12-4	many	TGTGCCAGCAGACCCGACGGGGACAGCTCGCAGTATTTT	CASRPDGDSSQYF
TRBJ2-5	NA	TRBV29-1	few	TGCAGCGTTGAATACTCCGAGACCCAGTACTTC	CSVEYSETQYF
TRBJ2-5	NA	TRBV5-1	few	TGCGCCAGCAGCCCGACGCGAAAAGCCAGGGCCCAAGAGACCCAGTACTTC	CASSPTRKARAQETQYF
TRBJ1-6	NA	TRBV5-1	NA	TGCGCCAGCAGCTTGGAAGACACGCGGACACCCCTCCACTTT	CASSLEDTRTPLHF
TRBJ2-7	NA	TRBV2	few	TGTGCCAGCAGTGAGAGTTCAGGTTACGAGCAGTACTTC	CASSESSGYEQYF
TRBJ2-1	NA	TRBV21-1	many	TGTGCCAGCAGCAAAGTTCCGACGGGACTAGCGGGGGGTGAGCAGTTCTTC	CASSKVPTGLAGGEQFF
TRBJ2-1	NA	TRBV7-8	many	TGTGCCAGCAGCCGAGACGTCTTTGAGCAGTTCTTC	CASSRDVFEQFF
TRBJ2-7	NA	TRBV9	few	TGTGCCAGCACTTTCCTTTACGAGCAGTACTTC	CASTFLYEQYF
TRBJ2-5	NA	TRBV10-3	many	TGTGCCATCAGTTCCCCGGGACACGGGTACCAAGAGACCCAGTACTTC	CAISSPGHGYQETQYF
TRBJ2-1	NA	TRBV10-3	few	TGTGCCATCAGCATAACAGGGATCAACGCCAATGAGCAGTTCTTC	CAISITGINANEQFF
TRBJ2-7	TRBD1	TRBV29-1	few	TGCAGCGCCCTTGGACAGGACTACGAGCAGTACTTC	CSALGQDYEQYF
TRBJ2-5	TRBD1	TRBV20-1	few	TGCAGTGCTAGTTTGCGGACAGGACAAGAGACCCAGTACTTC	CSASLRTGQETQYF
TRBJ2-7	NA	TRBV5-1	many	TGCGCCAGCAGCTTGGCCGTAAACAGAAACGAGCAGTACTTC	CASSLAVNRNEQYF
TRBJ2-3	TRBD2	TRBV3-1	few	TGTGCCAGCAGAAAATCGGGGGGGAGCACAGATACGCAGTATTTT	CASRKSGGSTDTQYF
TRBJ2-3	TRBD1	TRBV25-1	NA	TGTGCCAGCAGTGGGGGACAGGGTCAGTATTTT	CASSGGQGQYF
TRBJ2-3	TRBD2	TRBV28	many	TGTGCCAGCAGTTATCCCTTAGCGGGAAGGGGCACAGATACGCAGTATTTT	CASSYPLAGRGTDTQYF
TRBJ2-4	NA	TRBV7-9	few	TGTGCCAGCAGCTTACCACGGGGCCCAGGAGACATTCAGTACTTC	CASSLPRGPGDIQYF
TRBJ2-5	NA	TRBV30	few	TGTGCCTGGAGCCCCGGGACTTTGGGGCAAGAGACCCAGTACTTC	CAWSPGTLGQETQYF
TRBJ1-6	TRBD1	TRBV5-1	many	TGCGCCAGCAGCGGGACAGGGATATATAATTCACCCCTCCACTTT	CASSGTGIYNSPLHF
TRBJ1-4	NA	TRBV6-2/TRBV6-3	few	TGTGCCAGCAGTTACTCAACCCTCTCTGACGAATATGAAAAACTGTTTTTT	CASSYSTLSDEYEKLFF
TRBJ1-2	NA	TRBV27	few	TGTGCCAGCAGTCCAAGAAGGACTCCTATCCGGTATGGCTACACCTTC	CASSPRRTPIRYGYTF
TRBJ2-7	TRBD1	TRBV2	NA	TGTGCCAGCAGTGTCGGACAGGCAATCTCCTACGAGCAGTACTTC	CASSVGQAISYEQYF
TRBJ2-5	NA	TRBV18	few	TGTGCCAGCTCACCGAGGGAGACCCAAGAGACCCAGTACTTC	CASSPRETQETQYF
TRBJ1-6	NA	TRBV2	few	TGTGCCAGCATCGACAGTTATAATTCACCCCTCCACTTT	CASIDSYNSPLHF
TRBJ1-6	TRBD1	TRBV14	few	TGTGCCAGCAGCCAAGTGGCCGGGACAGGGAATTCACCCCTCCACTTT	CASSQVAGTGNSPLHF
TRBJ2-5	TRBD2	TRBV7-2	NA	TGTGCCAGCAGCCTCAGCGGGAGGGCGAAGACCCAGTACTTC	CASSLSGRAKTQYF
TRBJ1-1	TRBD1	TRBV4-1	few	TGCGCCAGCAGCCCCCCGACAGGGTCTCACACTGAAGCTTTCTTT	CASSPPTGSHTEAFF
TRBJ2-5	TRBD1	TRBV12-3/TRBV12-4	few	TGTGCCAGCAGTTCCTTCGACAGGGAAGAGACCCAGTACTTC	CASSSFDREETQYF
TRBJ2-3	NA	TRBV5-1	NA	TGCGCCAGCAGCTTGGGGCAGGGGTCCCGTTACACAGATACGCAGTATTTT	CASSLGQGSRYTDTQYF
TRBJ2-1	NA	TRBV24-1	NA	TGTGCCACCAGTGATTTGAAAGGGTACTCCTACAATGAGCAGTTCTTC	CATSDLKGYSYNEQFF
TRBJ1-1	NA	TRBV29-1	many	TGCAGCGCCCGAGGCGGGGAGAGAAAGAACACTGAAGCTTTCTTT	CSARGGERKNTEAFF
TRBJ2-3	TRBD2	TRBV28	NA	TGTGCCACCATTACTAGCGGTGCAGATACGCAGTATTTT	CATITSGADTQYF
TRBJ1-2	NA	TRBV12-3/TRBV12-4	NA	TGTGCCAGCAGCGGGGACGTGTATGGCTACACCTTC	CASSGDVYGYTF
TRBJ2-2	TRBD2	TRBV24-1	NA	TGTGCCACCAGTGCCATCGGACTAGCGGGAGTAGCCGGGGAGCTGTTTTTT	CATSAIGLAGVAGELFF
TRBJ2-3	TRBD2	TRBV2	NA	TGTGCCAGCAGTGAGACTAGCGGAGATTTCGATACGCAGTATTTT	CASSETSGDFDTQYF
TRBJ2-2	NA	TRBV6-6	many	TGTGCCAGCAGCCAAATGACGTCCGGGGAGCTGTTTTTT	CASSQMTSGELFF
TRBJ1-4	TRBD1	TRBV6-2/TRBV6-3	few	TGTGCCAGCAGCCATAGTGCTCGGACAGGGTGGTGGGCAACTAATGAAAAACTGTTTTTT	CASSHSARTGWWATNEKLFF
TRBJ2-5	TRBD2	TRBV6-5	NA	TGTGCCAGCAGTTACTCGCGGGGGAACCCCAAGACCCAGTACTTC	CASSYSRGNPKTQYF
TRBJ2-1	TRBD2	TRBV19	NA	TGTGCCAGTATGGAGCGGGGAGGAGGAAATGAGCAGTTCTTC	CASMERGGGNEQFF
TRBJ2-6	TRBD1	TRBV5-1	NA	TGCGCCAGCAGCCGGGGACAGGGGAGCTCTGGGGCCAACGTCCTGACTTTC	CASSRGQGSSGANVLTF
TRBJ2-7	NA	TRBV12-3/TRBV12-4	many	TGTGCCAGCAGTTTTTCACAGGTGGGCTACGAGCAGTACTTC	CASSFSQVGYEQYF
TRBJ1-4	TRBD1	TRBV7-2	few	TGTGCCAGCAAGGACAGGGGGCGAGGACGTGAAAAACTGTTTTTT	CASKDRGRGREKLFF
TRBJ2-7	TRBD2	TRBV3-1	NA	TGTGCCAGCAGCCCGAGGACTAGCGGATACTCCTACGAGCAGTACTTC	CASSPRTSGYSYEQYF
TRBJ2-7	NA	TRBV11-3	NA	TGTGCCAGCAGCTTAGTAAAGGGGGGGGCCACTCGGGGCTACGAGCAGTACTTC	CASSLVKGGATRGYEQYF